The source of this TCR beta chain is a study of cytomegalovirus exposure and HLA in healthy donors. The CDR3 is 12 amino acids. V dropped 4 bases and J dropped 8; count of bases not matched to a gene: 2. Looked up from germline, CDR1 is MNHEY and CDR2 is SVGAGI. Amplification used 60 Vbeta primers and 13 Jbeta primers. Method: immunoSEQ multiplex PCR; TCRdb's copy keeps in-frame clones and lacks some. The repertoire table contains roughly 190,000 clones. The chain has TRBV6-5 and TRBJ2-1; 7 nucleotides align to TRBD2. Specimen: PBMCs. The clonotype comes from a man aged 30-40 years in good health and CMV-seronegative. CDR3 loop: CASSSRGDEQFF. CDR3 nucleotides: TGTGCCAGCAGTTCCCGGGGGGATGAGCAGTTCTTC.